This TCR beta chain was retrieved from a study of identifying expanded T cells in peripheral blood. A word on this clone: Its target is not known.

TCRdb's copy holds only in-frame clones and misses some; the assay was immunoSEQ multiplex PCR. The sample consists of roughly 78,000 clones, 75% to 90% of them appearing once. General observations from the study: About 1.2 clones differed between technical replicates, versus approximately 16 and 19 over time.

This receptor was identified in a person aged 18 to 75 in good health. The material sequenced was blood.

The chain's CDR3 is CTSSHSGGHTGELFF. For the CDR3, the DNA is TGCACCAGCAGCCATAGCGGGGGCCACACCGGGGAGCTGTTTTTT. The V call is TRBV1, the J call TRBJ2-2; TRBD2, the D gene given by the table, was not confirmed from the DNA. TRBV1 is listed as a pseudogene. The CDR3 has 15 residues.